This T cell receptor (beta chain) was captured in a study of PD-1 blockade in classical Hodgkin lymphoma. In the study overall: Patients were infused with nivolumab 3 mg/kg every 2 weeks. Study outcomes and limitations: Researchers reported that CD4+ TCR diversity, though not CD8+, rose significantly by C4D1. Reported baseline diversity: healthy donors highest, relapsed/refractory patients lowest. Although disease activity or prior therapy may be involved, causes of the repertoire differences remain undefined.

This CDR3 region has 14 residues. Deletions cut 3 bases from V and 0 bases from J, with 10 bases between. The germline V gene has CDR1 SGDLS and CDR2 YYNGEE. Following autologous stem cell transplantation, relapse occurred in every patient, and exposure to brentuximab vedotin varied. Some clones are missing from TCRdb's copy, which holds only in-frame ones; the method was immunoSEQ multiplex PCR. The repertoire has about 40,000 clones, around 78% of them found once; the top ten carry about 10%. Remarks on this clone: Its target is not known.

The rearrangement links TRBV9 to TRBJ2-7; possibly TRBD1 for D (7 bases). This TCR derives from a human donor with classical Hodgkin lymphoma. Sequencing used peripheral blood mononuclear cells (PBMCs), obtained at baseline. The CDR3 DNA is TGTGCCAGCAGCGCAGGGGGGTACTCCTACGAGCAGTACTTC. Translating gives CASSAGGYSYEQYF.